The TCR beta chain under discussion was sequenced for a study of control samples from healthy donors and cancer patients (dated by TCRdb to 2020 to 2021). Points on this clone: The antigen this receptor binds is unknown.

CDR3 length: 13 amino acids, cysteine to phenylalanine. Only CDR3 DNA is held: 39 bases, read in frame from base 1. Trimming removed 4 bases from V and 2 bases from J, leaving 6 bases between the germline ends. CDR1 and CDR2, per the germline V gene, are SNHLY and FYNNEI. The library was made by the immunoSEQ multiplex PCR assay. Here the immuneACCESS table is served through TCRdb, limited to in-frame sequences with V and J called. Missing clones are a known gap in these copies; in checked studies unresolved V genes cover under half, and the rest lacks a known reason. The sample table on file contains fewer than 200,000 clones. Roughly 2% of the sample is held by the ten biggest clonotypes.

The chain joins TRBV2 to TRBJ2-1, with no D gene named confidently. The clonotype was recovered from a woman aged 30 to 39 in good health. Specimen: blood. The DNA reads as follows: TGTGCCAGCAGTGTCGACCCCTACAATGAGCAGTTCTTC. This is translated as CASSVDPYNEQFF.